Described below is a single T cell receptor beta chain sequence and its context. What it binds is not known. Clones were sequenced by immunoSEQ multiplex PCR, and TCRdb holds only the in-frame ones, with some missing. The sample contains about 120,000 clones, less than 95% of which appear only once. These data come from a study of T cell clones after liver transplantation. Study summary: Liver transplant recipients had immunosuppression withdrawal attempted within 2 years.

Germline V gene lookup returns CDR1 MDHEN and CDR2 SYDVKM. V shed 8 bases and J 1 base; nucleotides not matched to a gene: 7. This CDR3 contains 15 residues. General study points: In two subjects, few donor cells limited the measurable donor-reactive repertoire.

The chain uses TRBV28 and TRBJ2-1; 8 nucleotides line up with TRBD2. Here the sequenced sample was CD4+ T cells from blood, taken 12 months after liver transplant. The origin of this receptor is a human patient who received a liver transplant. Some T cells here may be from the graft donor. The CDR3 DNA sequence: TGTGCCAGCGGGAGACTAGCGAGTTCCTACAATGAGCAGTTCTTC. It yields the protein CASGRLASSYNEQFF.